This T cell receptor beta chain was sequenced during a study of T cell responses to AZD1222 COVID-19 vaccine. V trimming: 5 bases; J trimming: 4 bases; junction bases outside the gene matches: 7. Per germline, CDR1 SGHRS and CDR2 YFSETQ. The CDR3 has 14 amino acids. TCRdb's copy holds only in-frame clones and misses some; the assay was immunoSEQ multiplex PCR. This sample carries around 150,000 clones, more than 75% of them seen once, and the ten largest clones take roughly 4.3%. Sequenced here: peripheral blood, sampled on day 0 of AZD1222 vaccination. The chain carries TRBV5-1 and TRBJ1-1; 8 positions match TRBD1. The sequence came from an adult in good health. As DNA, the CDR3 is TGCGCCAGCAGGGTGACAGGGGTTCCCACTGAAGCTTTCTTT. Amino acid sequence: CASRVTGVPTEAFF.